The following is a T cell receptor (beta chain) sequence with its context. Trimming pared 8 bases from V and 4 bases from J, leaving 17 bases between. The germline CDR1 and CDR2 sequences are SQVTM and ANQGSEA. The CDR3 runs to 13 residues. This specimen comes from a study of CD8 T cells in Susac syndrome. Study as a whole: Sequenced Susac syndrome patients included roughly six with active disease and under ten who were in remission.

In blood CD8+ and CD4+ T cells, TCR beta underwent sequencing. As judged by recently defined diagnostic criteria, patients with Susac syndrome had definite or probable disease. RNA amounts of roughly 0.5 to 1 ug underwent reverse transcription with random hexamers. By means of immunoSEQ multiplex PCR, TCR beta CDR3 spanning 54 Vbeta and 13 Jbeta underwent amplification. TCRdb recomputed calls from the immunoSEQ multiplex PCR reads with MiXCR, one row per CDR3 protein. The sample yields 71,000 or so distinct CDR3 sequences, roughly 93% seen once. This sequence joins TRBV29-1 and TRBJ1-2; D possibly corresponds to TRBD1 (5 bases). The receptor was derived from a human donor with Susac syndrome. Sequencing was carried out using CD4+ T cells from PBMCs. This chain's CDR3 is CSSKPRQGYGYTF. The DNA for the CDR3 is TGCAGCTCAAAGCCGCGGCAGGGCTATGGCTACACCTTC.